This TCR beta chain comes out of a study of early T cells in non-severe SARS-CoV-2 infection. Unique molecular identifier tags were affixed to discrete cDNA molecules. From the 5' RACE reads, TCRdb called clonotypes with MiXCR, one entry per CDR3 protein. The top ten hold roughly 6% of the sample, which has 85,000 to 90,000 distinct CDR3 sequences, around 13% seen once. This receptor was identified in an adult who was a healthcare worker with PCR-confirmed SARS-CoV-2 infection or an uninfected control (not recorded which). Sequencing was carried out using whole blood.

The CDR3 nucleotides are TGCGCCAGCAGTCTCTCTACTGGACGGCAGTATGGCTACACCTTC. Its protein product is CASSLSTGRQYGYTF. V usage is TRBV5-1 and J usage is TRBJ1-2; D gene uncertain. CDR3 size: 15 residues. With 5 bases removed from V and 5 bases from J, the gap between germline ends came to 19 bases. Germline loops: CDR1 SGHRS, CDR2 YFSETQ.